This TCR beta chain was retrieved from a study of response to subunit inactivated influenza vaccine. TCRdb ran MiXCR on the RT-PCR reads and lists one entry per CDR3 protein. This table holds 150,000 to 200,000 distinct CDR3 sequences, about an eighth found once. The V end was cut by 3 bases, the J end by 7 bases, with 18 bases between. CDR3 length: 14 residues. CDR1 and CDR2 from the germline V gene are DFQATT and SNEGSKA (reference sequence). A further study also used this sample, focusing on T cells expressing NK-cell markers. Turning to that study: Scientists made TCR beta cDNA using 5'RACE template switching with UMIs. Each TCR beta repertoire originated in sorted T cells that were CD3+CD56+NKG2C+, CD3+CD56+NKG2C- or CD3+CD56-NKG2C+. The authors restricted sorting to alpha-beta TCR T cells with an anti-gamma-delta TCR antibody in several experiments. For about six donors, the dominant NKG2C+ clonotypes made up roughly 1.0-7.0% of their CD8+ T cells. Nothing established the HCMV specificity of expanded NKG2C+ T cell clones.

Sequencing was performed on CD8+ T cells sorted from PBMCs, taken roughly 12 days after vaccination. The sequence was obtained from a man in his fifties or sixties who received an inactivated influenza vaccine. The chain links TRBV20-1 to TRBJ1-1, with D maybe TRBD1 (5 bases). The CDR3 here is CSASYTGHGGEAFF. The DNA for the CDR3 is TGCAGTGCTAGCTATACAGGTCATGGGGGTGAAGCTTTCTTT.